Given below is one T cell receptor (beta chain) in context. Its cognate antigen is unknown. The table came from immunoSEQ multiplex PCR; TCRdb's copy has only in-frame clones and leaves some out. The data contain some 85,000 clones, approximately 78% of them seen just once; the ten biggest clones take up approximately 5.5%. This sample is drawn from a study of PD-1 blockade in mismatch repair-deficient tumors. Study context: Patients had more than ten mismatch repair-deficient cancer types, all previously treated and progressing. Overall study findings and caveats: Rapid post-treatment expansion, then contraction, generally preceding radiologic response, marked tumor-resident clones.

The TCR-sequenced patients were a few responders to pembrolizumab. V shed 8 bases, J shed 5 bases, and the junction held 12 bases outside the gene matches. The CDR3 is made up of 13 amino acids. The germline CDR1 and CDR2 sequences are SQVTM and ANQGSEA. The sequences come from peripheral blood, collected 44 weeks after starting pembrolizumab. V is TRBV29-1 and J is TRBJ2-7; TRBD1 aligns across 7 bases. The sequence derives from an adult with mismatch repair-deficient cancer. The CDR3 DNA is TGCAGCTTCTCCGGACAGGTTGGCGACGAGCAGTACTTC. Translating gives CSFSGQVGDEQYF.